This section outlines one T cell receptor (beta chain) sequence together with its context. No cognate antigen has been identified for it. Per-base quality was not reported, and no clone a single base away is much larger than it. Patients with a history of autoimmune disease or receiving systemic immunosuppression were excluded from the trial. In every dose cohort, peripheral blood was drawn for TCR sequencing at baseline, cycle 4 day 1, and cycle 7 day 1. Samples came from an open-label, multicenter, first-in-human phase I dose-escalation trial of ivuxolimab. The trial enrolled adults with locally advanced or metastatic head and neck squamous cell, hepatocellular, melanoma or renal cell carcinoma. CD4+ and CD8+ T cells were sorted separately from peripheral blood before TCR sequencing. The CDR3, from cysteine to phenylalanine, totals 11 residues. The DNA shown is the 33-base CDR3, in frame from base 1. Germline trimming amounts to 5 bases on V and 5 bases on J, with 2 as the count of junction bases outside the gene matches. CDR1 and CDR2, looked up from the germline V gene, are SQVTM and ANQGSEA.

To sequence the TCRbeta CDR3 region, genomic DNA was isolated from the sorted cells. The immunoSEQ Assay was used to sequence the TCRbeta CDR3 regions. TCRdb carries this immuneACCESS record with in-frame sequences only. Its versions omit some clonotypes, under half of them owing to an unresolved V gene in the studies checked, with the rest unexplained. The sample has some 59,000 clones on record, approximately 90% of them singletons. The ten largest clones capture roughly 5% of the sample. This sample is part of a study of OX40 agonist ivuxolimab in advanced cancers. For the wider study: The costimulatory receptor OX40 (CD134) was targeted by ivuxolimab, a fully human IgG2 agonistic monoclonal antibody. Intravenous ivuxolimab was administered to patients every 2 weeks at six dose levels: 0.01, 0.1, 0.3, 1.5, 3 and 10 mg/kg. Of the approximately 50 dose-escalation patients, hepatocellular carcinoma was present in about 20, melanoma in some 15, renal cell carcinoma in 9 and head and neck cancer in 9. The dose-escalation cohort was 82.7% male with a mean age of about 58 years, ranging from roughly 20 to 80. Patients were allowed to have had prior anti-PD-1, anti-PD-L1 or anti-CTLA-4 therapy, and approximately 40% of the dose-escalation patients had been treated with checkpoint inhibitors. Partial responses were achieved by three dose-escalation patients, of whom one had hepatocellular carcinoma and two had cutaneous melanoma. Peripheral TCRbeta sequencing was intended to test whether TCR sequence diversity was altered and clonal T-cell expansion was caused by ivuxolimab. The paper reports the monotherapy dose-escalation portion (N = 52 patients) of the phase I ivuxolimab trial. Findings and caveats that apply to the study as a whole: After ivuxolimab, more expanded clones were found on average in CD8+ T cells than in CD4+ T cells. Low levels of normalized T-cell clonal expansion were also shown by some nonresponding patients. In the 0.1-3.0 mg/kg groups, partial responders had among the lowest normalized peripheral clonal expansion, particularly in CD8+ T cells. The antigen specificity of the clonally expanded peripheral T cells was not determined. At doses of 0.1 to 3.0 mg/kg, clonal expansion of both CD4+ and CD8+ blood T cells was observed from baseline to week 6.

This TCR derives from an adult with an advanced solid tumor such as melanoma, head and neck, liver or kidney cancer. The rearrangement combines TRBV29-1 with TRBJ1-1; 7 bases in between match TRBD1. This specimen was CD4+ or CD8+ T cells sorted from blood, taken in a trial of the OX40 agonist ivuxolimab. The DNA is TGCAGCGTTAAGACAGGGACTGAAGCTTTCTTT. The translation is CSVKTGTEAFF.